The 12 T cell receptor beta chains below were found in one sample sequenced in a study of T cells in localized non-small cell lung cancer. Method: immunoSEQ multiplex PCR; TCRdb's copy keeps in-frame clones and lacks some. The sample lists about 55,000 clones, over 80% occurring once. The sample in question was peripheral blood mononuclear cells, obtained before any cancer treatment. Source of these receptors: a man aged 35 to 69 with stage III lung adenocarcinoma.

The genes are TRBV5-1 and TRBJ1-2, with TRBD1 matching 7 bases. The germline V gene encodes CDR1 SGHRS and CDR2 YFSETQ. V was clipped by 2 bases and J by 6 bases; unmatched bases: 1. The CDR3 totals 12 residues. CDR3 nucleotide sequence: TGCGCCAGCAGCTTTGACAGGGATGGCTACACCTTC. Protein: CASSFDRDGYTF.

This chain uses TRBV19 with TRBJ2-3; weak D call: TRBD1 (6 bases). The CDR3 spans 15 residues. Germline V gene sequence: CDR1 LNHDA, CDR2 SQIVND (reference sequence). V was clipped by 1 base and J by 0 bases, with 8 bases between them. The CDR3 DNA follows: TGTGCCAGTAGTATAGGGACAGAGAGCACAGATACGCAGTATTTT. This gives the protein CASSIGTESTDTQYF.

V and J are TRBV4-3 and TRBJ2-5; D perhaps matches TRBD2 (5 bases). The assigned J gene may be wrong: the sequence end matches TRBJ2-7 better. Germline V CDR1 and CDR2: LGHNA, YSLEER. This CDR3 spans 13 amino acids. As DNA, the CDR3 is TGCGCCAGCAGCCAAGATCGGGGATACGAGCAGTACTTC. Protein product: CASSQDRGYEQYF.

The gene calls are TRBV29-1 and TRBJ2-1; 7 bases fit TRBD2. J was trimmed by 0 bases and V by 2 bases; bases with no gene match: 7. This CDR3 is built from 16 residues. CDR1 is SQVTM and CDR2 is ANQGSEA in the germline V gene. The CDR3 DNA follows: TGCAGCGTTGAAAGGAGGGAGGGCGGCTCCTACAATGAGCAGTTCTTC. It codes for CSVERREGGSYNEQFF.

The genes are TRBV7-3 and TRBJ2-1; TRBD1 aligns across 12 bases. CDR1 SGHTA and CDR2 FQGTGA come from the germline V gene. The CDR3 runs to 15 residues. V lost 4 bases, J lost 4 bases, and 2 bases stayed unmatched. CDR3: CASSSGQGAYNEQFF. For the CDR3, the DNA is TGTGCCAGCAGCTCGGGACAGGGGGCGTACAATGAGCAGTTCTTC. The variable domain in full, completed from reference TRBV7-3 and TRBJ2-1, reads GAGVSQTPSNKVTEKGKYVELRCDPISGHTALYWYRQSLGQGPEFLIYFQGTGAADDSGLPNDRFFAVRPEGSVSTLKIQRTERGDSAVYLCASSSGQGAYNEQFFGPGTRLTVL.

The chain is built from TRBV27 and TRBJ1-1, with D unclear. The CDR3 is 15 amino acids. Germline V CDR1 and CDR2: MNHEY, SMNVEV (reference sequence). V gave up 2 bases and J gave up 1 base, with 11 bases separating them. DNA of the CDR3: TGTGCCAGCAGTTTAGGAACAGACGGGAACACTGAAGCTTTCTTT. It specifies CASSLGTDGNTEAFF.

The chain couples TRBV19 to TRBJ1-5, with D possibly TRBD1 on 6 matching bases. Germline V gives CDR1 LNHDA, CDR2 SQIVND (reference sequence). The CDR3 spans 17 residues. Trimming removed 5 bases from V and 0 bases from J, with 17 bases in between. CDR3 sequence reads: CASSAGGTHISNQPQHF. The DNA of the CDR3 is TGTGCCAGTAGTGCCGGGGGCACCCATATTAGCAATCAGCCCCAGCATTTT. Variable domain in full (rest from reference TRBV19 and TRBJ1-5): DGGITQSPKYLFRKEGQNVTLSCEQNLNHDAMYWYRQDPGQGLRLIYYSQIVNDFQKGDIAEGYSVSREKKESFPLTVTSAQKNPTAFYLCASSAGGTHISNQPQHFGDGTRLSIL.

The V call is TRBV5-6, the J call TRBJ2-1, with D possibly being TRBD1 or TRBD2 (5 bases each). This CDR3 region has 13 residues. Germline assignment: CDR1 SGHDT and CDR2 YYEEEE. Trimming took 0 bases from V and 5 from J, leaving 6 bases between them. The CDR3: CASSLGDDNEQFF. DNA of the CDR3: TGTGCCAGCAGCTTGGGGGACGACAATGAGCAGTTCTTC.

The V gene is TRBV4-3, the J gene TRBJ1-6; 7 nucleotides line up with TRBD1. The germline CDR1 and CDR2 sequences are LGHNA and YSLEER. This CDR3 has 15 residues. V lost 2 bases, J lost 9 bases, and 7 bases stayed unmatched. The CDR3 nucleotides read TGCGCCAGCAGCCAAAAGCAGGGGGAAGGTTCACCCCTCCACTTT. The encoded protein is CASSQKQGEGSPLHF.

The chain links TRBV19 to TRBJ1-1, with 7 bases lining up with TRBD1. The CDR3 has 15 amino acids. The J segment lost 3 bases and the V segment lost 3 bases, leaving 7 bases of the junction unmatched. Germline V CDR1 and CDR2: LNHDA, SQIVND (reference sequence). The CDR3 sequence: CASSISGTVDTEAFF. The CDR3 DNA reads TGTGCCAGTAGTATTTCCGGGACAGTGGACACTGAAGCTTTCTTT. The full variable domain, its missing parts supplied by reference TRBV19 and TRBJ1-1, is DGGITQSPKYLFRKEGQNVTLSCEQNLNHDAMYWYRQDPGQGLRLIYYSQIVNDFQKGDIAEGYSVSREKKESFPLTVTSAQKNPTAFYLCASSISGTVDTEAFFGQGTRLTVV.

V and J are TRBV6-5 and TRBJ1-4; D ambiguous. CDR3 size: 15 residues. V was cut by 4 bases and J by 6 bases, with 15 bases left in between. From germline, CDR1 is MNHEY and CDR2 SVGAGI. CDR3 residues: CASSSTRYVYEKLFF. CDR3 DNA sequence: TGTGCCAGCAGTTCCACCCGTTATGTATATGAAAAACTGTTTTTT.

The rearrangement uses TRBV6-5 and TRBJ1-2, with 9 positions matching TRBD1. Germline V gene data show CDR1 as MNHEY and CDR2 as SVGAGI. With 7 bases clipped from V and 2 bases from J, the junction kept 8 bases outside the gene matches. This CDR3 is built from 15 residues. The CDR3 DNA follows: TGTGCCAGCAAAAGTACAGGGGGCGCCAACTATGGCTACACCTTC. The encoded protein is CASKSTGGANYGYTF.